The present T cell receptor beta chain was sequenced within a study of control samples from healthy donors and cancer patients. Germline CDR1 reads SGHAT; CDR2 reads FQDESV (reference sequence). The V and J ends lost 5 bases and 9 bases respectively, with 17 bases between them. This CDR3 spans 14 amino acids. Using immunoSEQ multiplex PCR, the repertoire was profiled, and TCRdb retains in-frame clones only, with some absent. The profile covers 80,000 to 100,000 clones, with about 91% appearing a single time and roughly 15% taken by the ten largest. The sequence was obtained from a young man in good health. Sequenced material: blood. V gene TRBV11-1 combines with J gene TRBJ2-1, with D perhaps TRBD2 (6 bases). The CDR3 region has the DNA TGTGCCAGCAGCCTCCCCGCGGGGCAGGGTGAGCAGTTCTTC. The encoded protein is CASSLPAGQGEQFF. Complete variable domain (other parts from reference TRBV11-1 and TRBJ2-1): EAEVAQSPRYKITEKSQAVAFWCDPISGHATLYWYRQILGQGPELLVQFQDESVVDDSQLPKDRFSAERLKGVDSTLKIQPAELGDSAMYLCASSLPAGQGEQFFGPGTRLTVL.